The present TCR beta chain was sequenced within a study of cytomegalovirus exposure and HLA in healthy donors. With 60 Vbeta and 13 Jbeta primers, the PCR was carried out. Clones were read by immunoSEQ multiplex PCR, and TCRdb kept only the in-frame ones, dropping some. This sample has over 130,000 clones, with over 75% found just once. This CDR3 spans 14 amino acids. V trimming: 2 bases; J trimming: 4 bases; junction bases outside the gene matches: 5. CDR1 GTSNPN and CDR2 SVGIG come from the germline V gene (reference sequence). Specimen: PBMCs. The chain links TRBV30 to TRBJ2-5; 9 bases fit TRBD2. The sequence was collected from a middle-aged man in good health and CMV-seronegative. The CDR3 here is CAWSPQAGGETQYF. The CDR3, as DNA: TGTGCCTGGAGTCCCCAAGCGGGGGGAGAGACCCAGTACTTC.